What follows describes a single T cell receptor beta chain. Its antigen is still unknown. Measured with immunoSEQ multiplex PCR; TCRdb has only the in-frame clones, and not every one. The sample lists approximately 120,000 clones, 80% to 90% seen once, with 8% to 10% in the top ten. The data derive from a study of T cell responses to AZD1222 COVID-19 vaccine. Study results and limitations: Seropositive AZD1222 recipients at baseline numbered only six or seven. It should be noted that donors were predominantly white British and more often female, and clonal diversity was possibly underestimated.

Looked up from germline, CDR1 is LNHDA and CDR2 is SQIVND (reference sequence). V gave up 3 bases and J gave up 1 base, with 0 bases separating them. CDR3 size: 12 residues. The origin of this receptor is an adult who received the AZD1222 COVID-19 vaccine. Here the sequenced sample was peripheral blood, taken 28 days after the second AZD1222 dose. The chain uses TRBV19 and TRBJ2-2, with unresolved D. This CDR3 reads CASSMNTGELFF. DNA for the CDR3: TGTGCCAGTAGTATGAACACCGGGGAGCTGTTTTTT. Complete variable domain (other parts from reference TRBV19 and TRBJ2-2): DGGITQSPKYLFRKEGQNVTLSCEQNLNHDAMYWYRQDPGQGLRLIYYSQIVNDFQKGDIAEGYSVSREKKESFPLTVTSAQKNPTAFYLCASSMNTGELFFGEGSRLTVL.